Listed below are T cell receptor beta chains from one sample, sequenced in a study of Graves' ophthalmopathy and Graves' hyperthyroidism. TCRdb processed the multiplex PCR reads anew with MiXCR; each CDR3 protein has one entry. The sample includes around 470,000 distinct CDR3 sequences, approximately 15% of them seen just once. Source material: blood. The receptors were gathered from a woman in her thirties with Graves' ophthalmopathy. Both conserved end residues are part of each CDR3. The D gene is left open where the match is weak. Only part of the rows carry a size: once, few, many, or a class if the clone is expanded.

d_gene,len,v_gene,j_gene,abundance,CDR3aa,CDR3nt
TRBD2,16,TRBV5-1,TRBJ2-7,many,CASSLVLAGGLDEQYF,TGCGCCAGCAGCTTGGTTCTAGCGGGGGGCCTCGACGAGCAGTACTTC
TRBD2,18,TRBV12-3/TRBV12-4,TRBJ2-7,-,CASSNKPRFSGSSYEQYF,TGTGCCAGCAGTAACAAACCGAGATTTAGCGGGAGCTCCTACGAGCAGTACTTC
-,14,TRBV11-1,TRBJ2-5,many,CASSQQGVSETQYF,TGTGCCAGCAGCCAACAGGGTGTGTCGGAGACCCAGTACTTC
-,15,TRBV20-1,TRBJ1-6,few,CSAPNAGEMNSPLHF,TGCAGTGCTCCGAATGCGGGGGAAATGAATTCACCCCTCCACTTT
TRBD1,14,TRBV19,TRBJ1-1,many,CASSIGTGGTEAFF,TGTGCCAGTAGTATCGGGACAGGGGGCACTGAAGCTTTCTTT
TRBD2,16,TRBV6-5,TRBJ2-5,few,CASSYSSSGSFETQYF,TGTGCCAGCAGTTACTCATCTAGCGGGAGTTTTGAGACCCAGTACTTC
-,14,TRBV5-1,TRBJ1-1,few,CASSVRGGGTEAFF,TGCGCCAGCTCTGTACGGGGTGGGGGCACTGAAGCTTTCTTT
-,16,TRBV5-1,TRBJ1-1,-,CASSLAGPGSSTEAFF,TGCGCCAGCAGCTTGGCCGGCCCCGGGTCTAGTACTGAAGCTTTCTTT
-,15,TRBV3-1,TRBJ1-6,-,CASSQEAAASSPLHF,TGTGCCAGCAGCCAAGAAGCGGCAGCTAGTTCACCCCTCCACTTT
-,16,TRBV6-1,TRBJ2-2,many,CASSDEGMIHTGELFF,TGTGCCAGCAGTGATGAGGGGATGATCCACACCGGGGAGCTGTTTTTT
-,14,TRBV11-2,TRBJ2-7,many,CASSLSGTQEKQYF,TGTGCCAGCAGCTTGAGTGGGACCCAGGAGAAGCAGTACTTC
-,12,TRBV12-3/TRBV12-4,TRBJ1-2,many,CASREGGGGYTF,TGTGCCAGCAGGGAGGGGGGTGGTGGCTACACCTTC
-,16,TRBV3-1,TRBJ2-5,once,CASSQDRNGVQETQYF,TGTGCCAGCAGCCAAGATAGGAACGGGGTCCAAGAGACCCAGTACTTC
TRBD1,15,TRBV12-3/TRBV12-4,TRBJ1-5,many,CASSSGTGGYQPQHF,TGTGCCAGCAGTTCCGGGACAGGGGGCTACCAGCCCCAGCATTTT
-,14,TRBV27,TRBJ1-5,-,CASGVVHSNQPQHF,TGTGCCAGCGGGGTAGTTCATAGCAATCAGCCCCAGCATTTT
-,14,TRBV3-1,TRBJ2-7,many,CASSQIQGTYEQYF,TGTGCCAGCAGCCAAATTCAGGGGACCTACGAGCAGTACTTC
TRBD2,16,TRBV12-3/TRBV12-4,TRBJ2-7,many,CASSLLTGGPSYEQYF,TGTGCCAGCAGTTTGCTCACGGGAGGCCCCTCCTACGAGCAGTACTTC
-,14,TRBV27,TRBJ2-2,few,CASSWSGMTGELFF,TGTGCCAGCAGTTGGAGCGGTATGACCGGGGAGCTGTTTTTT
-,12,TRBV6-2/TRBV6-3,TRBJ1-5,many,CASQGPNQPQHF,TGTGCCAGCCAGGGACCCAATCAGCCCCAGCATTTT
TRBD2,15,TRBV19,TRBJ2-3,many,CASSIASGSANTQYF,TGTGCCAGTAGTATCGCTAGCGGGAGTGCGAATACGCAGTATTTT
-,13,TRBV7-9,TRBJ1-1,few,CAGTPGGNTEAFF,TGTGCCGGCACCCCCGGGGGTAACACTGAAGCTTTCTTT
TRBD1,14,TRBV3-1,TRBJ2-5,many,CASSYGQGAGTQYF,TGTGCCAGCAGCTACGGACAGGGGGCGGGGACCCAGTACTTC
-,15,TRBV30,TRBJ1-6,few,CAWSVRAPDSSPLHF,TGTGCCTGGAGTGTCCGGGCGCCCGACTCCTCACCCCTCCACTTT
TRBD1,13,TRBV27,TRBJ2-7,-,CASTRTGGYEQYF,TGTGCCAGCACGCGGACAGGGGGATACGAGCAGTACTTC
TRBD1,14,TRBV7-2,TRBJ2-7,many,CASSLAGQLYEQYF,TGTGCCAGCAGCTTAGCGGGACAGCTCTACGAGCAGTACTTC
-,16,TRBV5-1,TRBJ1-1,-,CVGSYRDIPFGTEAFF,TGCGTCGGCAGCTACCGGGACATACCCTTTGGGACTGAAGCTTTCTTT
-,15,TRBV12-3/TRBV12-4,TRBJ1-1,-,CASSFLSNQGTEAFF,TGTGCCAGCAGTTTTCTGTCAAACCAGGGGACTGAAGCTTTCTTT
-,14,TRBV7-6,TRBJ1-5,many,CASSAELGNQPQHF,TGTGCCAGCAGCGCAGAATTAGGCAATCAGCCCCAGCATTTT
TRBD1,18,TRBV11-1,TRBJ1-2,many,CASSLAIPGQGARNGYTF,TGTGCCAGCAGCTTAGCGATCCCGGGACAGGGGGCGCGTAACGGCTACACCTTC
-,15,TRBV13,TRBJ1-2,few,CASSLRGMRAGGYTF,TGTGCCAGCAGCTTAAGGGGGATGAGAGCGGGCGGCTACACCTTC
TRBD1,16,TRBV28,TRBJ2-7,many,CASSPIGTGGSYEQYF,TGTGCCAGCAGTCCTATTGGGACAGGGGGATCCTACGAGCAGTACTTC
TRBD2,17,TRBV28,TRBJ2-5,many,CASQRPGSGSRRETQYF,TGTGCCAGCCAAAGACCCGGGAGCGGGAGTAGGAGGGAGACCCAGTACTTC
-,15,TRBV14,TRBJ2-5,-,CASSQDRGSQETQYF,TGTGCCAGCAGCCAAGATCGGGGCTCTCAAGAGACCCAGTACTTC
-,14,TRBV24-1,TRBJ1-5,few,CATSTMHSNQPQHF,TGTGCCACAAGTACGATGCATAGCAATCAGCCCCAGCATTTT
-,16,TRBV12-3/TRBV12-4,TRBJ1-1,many,CASSARGRPKDTEAFF,TGTGCCAGCAGTGCCCGGGGTCGGCCCAAGGACACTGAAGCTTTCTTT
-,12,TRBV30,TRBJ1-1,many,CAWSGLPGEAFF,TGTGCCTGGAGTGGGCTCCCAGGGGAAGCTTTCTTT
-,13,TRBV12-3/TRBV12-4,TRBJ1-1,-,CASSSVMNTGAFF,TGTGCCAGCAGTTCCGTCATGAACACTGGAGCTTTCTTT
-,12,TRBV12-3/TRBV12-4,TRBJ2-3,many,CASGGGRDTQYF,TGTGCCAGCGGAGGGGGTAGAGATACGCAGTATTTT
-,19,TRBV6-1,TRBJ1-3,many,CASSESRPGPTRAGNTIYF,TGTGCCAGCAGTGAATCCCGTCCCGGACCCACCCGAGCTGGAAACACCATATATTTT
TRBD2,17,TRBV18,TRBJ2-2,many,CASSPSSGGPISGELFF,TGTGCCAGCTCACCTTCTAGCGGGGGGCCGATCTCCGGGGAGCTGTTTTTT
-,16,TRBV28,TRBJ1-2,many,CASSQDSPSNNYGYTF,TGTGCCAGCAGTCAGGACAGTCCATCGAACAACTATGGCTACACCTTC
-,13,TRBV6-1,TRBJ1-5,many,CASSEGYNQPQHF,TGTGCCAGCAGTGAGGGATACAATCAGCCCCAGCATTTT
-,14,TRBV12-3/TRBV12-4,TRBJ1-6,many,CASSRAGSGSPLHF,TGTGCCAGCAGTAGGGCGGGGTCTGGGTCACCCCTCCACTTT
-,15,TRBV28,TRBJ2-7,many,CASMVGGNLPYEQYF,TGTGCCAGCATGGTGGGCGGGAACCTTCCCTACGAGCAGTACTTC
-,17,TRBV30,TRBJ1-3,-,CAWRPKFWVNSGNTIYF,TGTGCCTGGAGACCGAAGTTTTGGGTGAACTCTGGAAACACCATATATTTT
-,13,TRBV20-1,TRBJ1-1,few,CSANNYPRQGAFF,TGCAGTGCCAATAACTACCCCCGGCAGGGAGCTTTCTTT
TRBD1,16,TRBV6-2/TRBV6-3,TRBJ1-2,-,CASRRTGGSSNYGYTF,TGTGCCAGCAGACGGACAGGGGGTTCCTCTAACTATGGCTACACCTTC
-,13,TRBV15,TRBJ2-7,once,CATRLRQGYEQYF,TGTGCCACCAGGCTAAGGCAGGGTTACGAGCAGTACTTC
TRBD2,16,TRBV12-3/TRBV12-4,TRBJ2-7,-,CASSTLGRQAGYEQYF,TGTGCCAGCAGTACCCTAGGCCGTCAAGCGGGATACGAGCAGTACTTC
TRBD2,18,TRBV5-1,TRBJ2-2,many,CASSLLTGGPLNTGELFF,TGCGCCAGCAGCTTGTTGACGGGAGGGCCTCTGAACACCGGGGAGCTGTTTTTT
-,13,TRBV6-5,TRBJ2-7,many,CASMEVGLYEQYF,TGTGCCAGCATGGAGGTGGGACTCTACGAGCAGTACTTC
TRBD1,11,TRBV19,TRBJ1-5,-,CASTQGQRRHF,TGTGCCAGTACTCAGGGACAGCGAAGGCATTTT
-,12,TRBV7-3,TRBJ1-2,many,CASIPSGDGYTF,TGTGCCAGCATCCCAAGTGGGGATGGCTACACCTTC
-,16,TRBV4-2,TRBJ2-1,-,CASSQAGLRSYNEQFF,TGTGCCAGCAGCCAAGCGGGACTTCGCTCCTACAATGAGCAGTTCTTC
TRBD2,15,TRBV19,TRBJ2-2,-,CASSIVAGVSGELFF,TGTGCCAGTAGTATAGTAGCGGGAGTTTCCGGGGAGCTGTTTTTT
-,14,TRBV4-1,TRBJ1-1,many,CASSPGGGGTEAFF,TGCGCCAGCAGCCCGGGTGGTGGTGGCACTGAAGCTTTCTTT
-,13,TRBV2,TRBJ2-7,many,CASSGGVGDEQYF,TGTGCCAGCAGTGGAGGGGTGGGTGACGAGCAGTACTTC
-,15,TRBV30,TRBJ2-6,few,CAWSYLGSGANVLTF,TGTGCCTGGAGTTATTTGGGCTCTGGGGCCAACGTCCTGACTTTC
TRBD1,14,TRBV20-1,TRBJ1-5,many,CSASTGGPNQPQHF,TGCAGTGCATCTACAGGGGGCCCCAATCAGCCCCAGCATTTT
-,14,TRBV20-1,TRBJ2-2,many,CSARDRGFAGELFF,TGCAGTGCTAGAGATCGTGGGTTCGCCGGGGAGCTGTTTTTT